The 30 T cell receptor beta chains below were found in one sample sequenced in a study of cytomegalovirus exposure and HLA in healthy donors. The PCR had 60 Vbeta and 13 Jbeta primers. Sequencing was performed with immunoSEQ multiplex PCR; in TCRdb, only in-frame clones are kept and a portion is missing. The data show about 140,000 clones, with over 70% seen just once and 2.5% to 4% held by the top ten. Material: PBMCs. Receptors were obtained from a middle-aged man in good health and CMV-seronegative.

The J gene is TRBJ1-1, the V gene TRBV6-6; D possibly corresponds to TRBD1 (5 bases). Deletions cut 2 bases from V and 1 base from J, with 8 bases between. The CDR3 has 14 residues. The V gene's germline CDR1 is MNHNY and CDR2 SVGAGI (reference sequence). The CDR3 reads CASSYQTANTEAFF. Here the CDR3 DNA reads TGTGCCAGCAGTTACCAGACAGCGAACACTGAAGCTTTCTTT.

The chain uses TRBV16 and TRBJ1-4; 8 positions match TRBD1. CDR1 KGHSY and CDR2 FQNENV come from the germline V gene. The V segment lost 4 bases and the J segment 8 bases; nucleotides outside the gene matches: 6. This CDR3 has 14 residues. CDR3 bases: TGTGCCAGCAGCCGGGACAGGACACGGGAAAAACTGTTTTTT. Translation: CASSRDRTREKLFF.

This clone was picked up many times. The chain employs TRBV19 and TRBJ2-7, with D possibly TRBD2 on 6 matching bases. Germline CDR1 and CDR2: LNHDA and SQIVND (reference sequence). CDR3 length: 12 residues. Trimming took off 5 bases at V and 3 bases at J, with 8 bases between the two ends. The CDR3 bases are TGTGCCAGTAGTCTCGGGGGCTACGAGCAGTACTTC. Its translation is CASSLGGYEQYF.

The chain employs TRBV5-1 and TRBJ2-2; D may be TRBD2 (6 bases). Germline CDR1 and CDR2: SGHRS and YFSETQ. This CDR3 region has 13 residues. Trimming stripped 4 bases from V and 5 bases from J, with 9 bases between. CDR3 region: CASSPEGTGELFF. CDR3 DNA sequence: TGCGCCAGCAGCCCGGAGGGAACCGGGGAGCTGTTTTTT.

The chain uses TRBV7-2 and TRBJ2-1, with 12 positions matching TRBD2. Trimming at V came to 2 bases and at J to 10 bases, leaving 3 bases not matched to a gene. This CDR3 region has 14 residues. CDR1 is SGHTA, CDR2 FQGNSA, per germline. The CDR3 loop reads CASSLSGLAGEQFF. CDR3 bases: TGTGCCAGCAGCTTAAGCGGACTAGCGGGGGAGCAGTTCTTC.

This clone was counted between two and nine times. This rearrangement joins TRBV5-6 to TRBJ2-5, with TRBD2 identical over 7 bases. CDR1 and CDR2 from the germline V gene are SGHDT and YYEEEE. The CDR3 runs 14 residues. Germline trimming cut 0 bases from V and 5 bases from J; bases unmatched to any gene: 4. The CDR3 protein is CASSLVAGEETQYF. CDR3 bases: TGTGCCAGCAGCTTGGTGGCGGGAGAGGAGACCCAGTACTTC.

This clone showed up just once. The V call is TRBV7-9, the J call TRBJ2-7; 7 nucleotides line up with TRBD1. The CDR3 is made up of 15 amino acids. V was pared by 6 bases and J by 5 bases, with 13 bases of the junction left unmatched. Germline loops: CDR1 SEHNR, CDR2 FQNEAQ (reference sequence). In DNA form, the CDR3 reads TGTGCCAGCAGTCCCGATACGGGACAGCGCGACGAGCAGTACTTC. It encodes CASSPDTGQRDEQYF.

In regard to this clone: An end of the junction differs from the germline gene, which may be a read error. CDR3 amino acids: CATSRDNQGRGDPQYF. The DNA for the CDR3 is TGTGCCACCAGCAGAGATAATCAGGGCAGGGGAGATCCGCAGTATTTT. This chain uses TRBV15 with TRBJ2-3, with D possibly TRBD1 on 6 matching bases. The V gene's germline CDR1 is LNHNV and CDR2 YYDKDF (reference sequence). The CDR3 is 16 residues long.

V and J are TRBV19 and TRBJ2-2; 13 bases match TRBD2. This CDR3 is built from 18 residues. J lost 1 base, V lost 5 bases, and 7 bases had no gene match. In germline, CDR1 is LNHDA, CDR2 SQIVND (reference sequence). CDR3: CASSPGTSGILNTGELFF. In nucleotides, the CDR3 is TGTGCCAGTAGTCCCGGGACTAGCGGGATCTTGAACACCGGGGAGCTGTTTTTT.

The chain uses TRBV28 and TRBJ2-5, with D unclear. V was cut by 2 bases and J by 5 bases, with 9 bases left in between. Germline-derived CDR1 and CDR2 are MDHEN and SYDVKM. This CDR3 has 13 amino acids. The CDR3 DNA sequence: TGTGCCAGCAGTTTACCTCCTCAGGAGACCCAGTACTTC. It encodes CASSLPPQETQYF.

CDR3 residues: CASSPGTSGDVIGFF. DNA of the CDR3: TGTGCCAGCAGCCCTGGGACTAGCGGGGACGTAATTGGTTTCTTC. V gene TRBV7-9 combines with J gene TRBJ2-1, with 13 bases fitting TRBD2. Germline trimming cut 5 bases from V and 16 bases from J; bases unmatched to any gene: 14. CDR3 length: 15 amino acids. CDR1 and CDR2 (germline): SEHNR, FQNEAQ (reference sequence).

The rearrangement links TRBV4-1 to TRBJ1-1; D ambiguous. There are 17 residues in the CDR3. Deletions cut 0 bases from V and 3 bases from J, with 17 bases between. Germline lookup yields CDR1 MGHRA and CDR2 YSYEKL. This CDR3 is CASSQDKWRAVDTEAFF. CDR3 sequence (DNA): TGCGCCAGCAGCCAAGATAAGTGGCGGGCGGTGGACACTGAAGCTTTCTTT.

CDR3 in DNA: TGTGCCAGCAGCCGCCGGGACAGGGACAACTATGGCTACACCTTC. This gives the protein CASSRRDRDNYGYTF. V and J are TRBV7-2 and TRBJ1-2; the match to TRBD1 covers 9 bases. V gave up 5 bases and J gave up 2 bases; unmatched junction bases: 6. This CDR3 contains 15 residues. CDR1 is SGHTA, CDR2 FQGNSA, per germline.

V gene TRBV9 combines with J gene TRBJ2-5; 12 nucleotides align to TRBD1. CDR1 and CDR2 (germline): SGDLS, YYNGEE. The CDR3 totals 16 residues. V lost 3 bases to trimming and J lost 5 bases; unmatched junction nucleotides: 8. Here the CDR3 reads CASSEGTGGVRETQYF. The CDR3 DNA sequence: TGTGCCAGCAGCGAGGGGACAGGGGGCGTGAGGGAGACCCAGTACTTC.

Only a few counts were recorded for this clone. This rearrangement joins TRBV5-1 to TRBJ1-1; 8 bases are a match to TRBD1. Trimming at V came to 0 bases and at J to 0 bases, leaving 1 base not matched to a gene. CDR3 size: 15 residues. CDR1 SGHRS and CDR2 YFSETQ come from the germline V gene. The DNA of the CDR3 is TGCGCCAGCAGCTTGGGACAGGGGCTGAACACTGAAGCTTTCTTT. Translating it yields CASSLGQGLNTEAFF.

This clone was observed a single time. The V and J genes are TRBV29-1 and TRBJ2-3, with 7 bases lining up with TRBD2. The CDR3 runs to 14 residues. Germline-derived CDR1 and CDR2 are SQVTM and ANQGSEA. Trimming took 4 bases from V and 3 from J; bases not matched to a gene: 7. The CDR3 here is CSVVPSGETDTQYF. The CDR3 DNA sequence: TGCAGCGTTGTACCTAGCGGCGAAACAGATACGCAGTATTTT.

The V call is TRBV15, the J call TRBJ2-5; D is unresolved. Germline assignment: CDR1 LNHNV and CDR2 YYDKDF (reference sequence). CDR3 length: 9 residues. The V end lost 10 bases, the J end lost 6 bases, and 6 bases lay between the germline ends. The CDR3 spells CAKPQTQYF. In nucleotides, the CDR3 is TGTGCCAAGCCGCAGACCCAGTACTTC. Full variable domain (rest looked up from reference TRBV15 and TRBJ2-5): DAMVIQNPRYQVTQFGKPVTLSCSQTLNHNVMYWYQQKSSQAPKLLFHYYDKDFNNEADTPDNFQSRRPNTSFCFLDIRSPGLGDTAMYLCAKPQTQYFGPGTRLLVL.

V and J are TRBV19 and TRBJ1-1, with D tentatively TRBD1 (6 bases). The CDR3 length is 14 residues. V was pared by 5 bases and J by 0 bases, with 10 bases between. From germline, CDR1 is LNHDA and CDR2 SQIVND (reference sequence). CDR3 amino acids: CASSYGQMNTEAFF. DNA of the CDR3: TGTGCCAGTAGTTACGGACAGATGAACACTGAAGCTTTCTTT.

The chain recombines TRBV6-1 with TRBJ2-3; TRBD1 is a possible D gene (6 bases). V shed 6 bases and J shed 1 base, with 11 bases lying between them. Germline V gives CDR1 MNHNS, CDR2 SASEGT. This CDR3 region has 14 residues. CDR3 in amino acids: CASSGQRGTDTQYF. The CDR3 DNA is TGTGCCAGCAGCGGACAGCGAGGCACAGATACGCAGTATTTT.

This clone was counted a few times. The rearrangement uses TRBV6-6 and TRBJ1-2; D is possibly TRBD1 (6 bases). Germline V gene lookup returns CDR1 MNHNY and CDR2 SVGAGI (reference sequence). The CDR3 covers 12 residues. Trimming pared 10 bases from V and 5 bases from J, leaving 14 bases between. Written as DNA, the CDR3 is TGTGCCACCTTCCCGGACAGTTATGGCTACACCTTC. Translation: CATFPDSYGYTF.

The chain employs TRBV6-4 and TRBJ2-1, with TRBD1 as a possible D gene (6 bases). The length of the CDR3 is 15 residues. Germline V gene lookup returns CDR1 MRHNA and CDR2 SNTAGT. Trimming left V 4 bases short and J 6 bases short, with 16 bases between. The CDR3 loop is CASSGRAGAPNEQFF. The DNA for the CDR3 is TGTGCCAGCAGTGGACGGGCAGGGGCACCCAATGAGCAGTTCTTC.

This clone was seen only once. The CDR3 here is CASSQGLQPQHF. For the CDR3, the DNA is TGTGCCAGCAGCCAAGGGCTTCAGCCCCAGCATTTT. This chain joins TRBV14 and TRBJ1-5, with unresolved D. This CDR3 is built from 12 residues. Per the germline V gene, CDR1 is SGHDN and CDR2 is FVKESK. The V gene lost 1 base and the J gene lost 6 bases, with 4 bases spanning the gap.

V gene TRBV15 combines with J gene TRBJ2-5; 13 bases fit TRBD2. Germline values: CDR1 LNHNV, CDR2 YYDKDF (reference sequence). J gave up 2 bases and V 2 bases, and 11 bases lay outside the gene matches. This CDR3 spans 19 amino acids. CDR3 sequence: CATSRTAGTSGVGQETQYF. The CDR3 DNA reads TGTGCCACCAGCAGAACGGCCGGGACTAGCGGGGTGGGTCAAGAGACCCAGTACTTC.

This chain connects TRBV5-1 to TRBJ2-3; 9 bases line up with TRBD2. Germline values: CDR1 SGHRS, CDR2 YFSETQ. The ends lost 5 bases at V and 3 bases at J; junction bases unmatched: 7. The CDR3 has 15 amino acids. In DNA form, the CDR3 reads TGCGCCAGCAGGGAGCGGGGGGAGGATACAGATACGCAGTATTTT. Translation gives CASRERGEDTDTQYF.

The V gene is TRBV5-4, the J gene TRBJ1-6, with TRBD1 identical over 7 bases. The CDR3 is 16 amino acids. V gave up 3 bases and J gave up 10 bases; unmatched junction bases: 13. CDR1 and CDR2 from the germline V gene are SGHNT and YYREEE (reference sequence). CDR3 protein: CASSSPSTGSLSPLHF. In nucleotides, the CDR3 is TGTGCCAGCAGCTCCCCGTCGACAGGGTCCTTGTCACCCCTCCACTTT.

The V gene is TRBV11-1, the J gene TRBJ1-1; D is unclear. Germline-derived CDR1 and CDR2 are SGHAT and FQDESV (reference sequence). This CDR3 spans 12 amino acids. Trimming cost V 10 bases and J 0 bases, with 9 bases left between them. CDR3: CATSLLNTEAFF. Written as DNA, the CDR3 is TGTGCCACGTCCCTACTGAACACTGAAGCTTTCTTT.

CDR3 sequence reads: CASSFRDRLDEQFF. CDR3 DNA: TGTGCCAGCAGTTTCCGGGACAGGCTCGATGAGCAGTTCTTC. This sequence joins TRBV6-6 and TRBJ2-1, with TRBD1 matching 8 bases. This CDR3 has 14 residues. Per the germline V gene, CDR1 is MNHNY and CDR2 is SVGAGI (reference sequence). V lost 4 bases to trimming and J lost 8 bases; unmatched junction nucleotides: 7.

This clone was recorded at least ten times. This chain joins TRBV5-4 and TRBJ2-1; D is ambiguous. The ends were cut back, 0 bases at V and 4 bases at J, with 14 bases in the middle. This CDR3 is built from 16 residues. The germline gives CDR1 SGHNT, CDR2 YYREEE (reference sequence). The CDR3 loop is CASSLDAEFLYNEQFF. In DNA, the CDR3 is TGTGCCAGCAGCTTGGACGCGGAGTTCCTTTACAATGAGCAGTTCTTC.

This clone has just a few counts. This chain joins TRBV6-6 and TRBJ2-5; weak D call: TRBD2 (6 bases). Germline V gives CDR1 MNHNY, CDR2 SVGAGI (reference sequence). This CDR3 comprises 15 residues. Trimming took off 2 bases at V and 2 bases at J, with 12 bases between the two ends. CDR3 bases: TGTGCCAGCAGTTACCCTTGGCGGGGACAAGAGACCCAGTACTTC. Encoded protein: CASSYPWRGQETQYF.

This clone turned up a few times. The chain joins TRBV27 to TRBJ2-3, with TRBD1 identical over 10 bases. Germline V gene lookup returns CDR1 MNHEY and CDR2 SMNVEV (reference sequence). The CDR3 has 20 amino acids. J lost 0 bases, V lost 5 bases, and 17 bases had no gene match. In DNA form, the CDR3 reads TGTGCCAGCAGTCCAAGGGGGGACAGGGGAAGTTTTCTAAGCACAGATACGCAGTATTTT. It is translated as CASSPRGDRGSFLSTDTQYF.